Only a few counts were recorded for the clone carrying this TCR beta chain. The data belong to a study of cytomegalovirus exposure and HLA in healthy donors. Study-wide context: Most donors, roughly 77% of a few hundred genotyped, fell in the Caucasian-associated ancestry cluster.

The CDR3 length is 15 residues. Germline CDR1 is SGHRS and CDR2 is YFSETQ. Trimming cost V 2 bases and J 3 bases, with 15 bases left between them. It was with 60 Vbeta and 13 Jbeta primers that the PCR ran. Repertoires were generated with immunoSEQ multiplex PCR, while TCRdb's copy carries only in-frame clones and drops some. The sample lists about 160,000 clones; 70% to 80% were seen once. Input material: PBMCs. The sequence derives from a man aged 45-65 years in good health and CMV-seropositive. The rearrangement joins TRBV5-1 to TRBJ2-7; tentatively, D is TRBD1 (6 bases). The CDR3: CASSFGSTGIYEQYF. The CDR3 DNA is TGCGCCAGCAGCTTTGGTTCTACAGGGATCTACGAGCAGTACTTC.